A selection of T cell receptor beta chains follows, all from one sample in a study of blood T cell repertoires in COVID-19. Here immunoSEQ multiplex PCR was the method, and the copy in TCRdb shows in-frame clones only, minus some. The repertoire holds just under 300,000 clones, with around 84% as singletons. The specimen sequenced was peripheral blood. Receptors were obtained from an older man with acute or convalescent COVID-19. The CDR3 runs from the conserved cysteine through the conserved F or W. Each record gives: J gene, V gene, CDR3 protein.

J gene: TRBJ2-7
V gene: TRBV10-3
CDR3 protein: CAISESAGGGEQYF

J gene: TRBJ1-2
V gene: TRBV5-1
CDR3 protein: CASSPAGQGDYGYTF

J gene: TRBJ1-4
V gene: TRBV9
CDR3 protein: CASSAGTGSGEKLFF

J gene: TRBJ2-2
V gene: TRBV2
CDR3 protein: CASKEGAYTGELFF

J gene: TRBJ2-6
V gene: TRBV19
CDR3 protein: CASSIEFVFKSGANVLTF

J gene: TRBJ1-4
V gene: TRBV5-1
CDR3 protein: CASSLTGTNEKLFF

J gene: TRBJ2-3
V gene: TRBV7-9
CDR3 protein: CASSLADYTDTQYF

J gene: TRBJ2-5
V gene: TRBV28
CDR3 protein: CASSKQGGPETQYF

J gene: TRBJ1-2
V gene: TRBV28
CDR3 protein: CASSLAGGPGGRGYTF

J gene: TRBJ1-6
V gene: TRBV6-6
CDR3 protein: CASMKAGVGNSPLHF

J gene: TRBJ2-3
V gene: TRBV7-7
CDR3 protein: CASSAGTSRTDTQYF

J gene: TRBJ2-6
V gene: TRBV2
CDR3 protein: CASRRSTGGIAGANVLTF

J gene: TRBJ2-7
V gene: TRBV6-5
CDR3 protein: CASSYSRSGGSDEQYF

J gene: TRBJ2-1
V gene: TRBV5-1
CDR3 protein: CASSSTTGGYNEQFF

J gene: TRBJ2-7
V gene: TRBV6-2/TRBV6-3
CDR3 protein: CASSYDTGSYEQYF

J gene: TRBJ1-3
V gene: TRBV19
CDR3 protein: CASTPPAAGNTIYF

J gene: TRBJ2-5
V gene: TRBV19
CDR3 protein: CASSKGSGTVQETQYF

J gene: TRBJ2-7
V gene: TRBV29-1
CDR3 protein: CSVQGGAGGSSYEQYF

J gene: TRBJ2-1
V gene: TRBV10-3
CDR3 protein: CAISVDLAGGPSYNEQFF

J gene: TRBJ2-7
V gene: TRBV28
CDR3 protein: CASTPPRVNEQYF

J gene: TRBJ1-2
V gene: TRBV6-5
CDR3 protein: CASRQDRGYGYTF

J gene: TRBJ2-4
V gene: TRBV11-3
CDR3 protein: CASSLPRQLRSHKNIQYF

J gene: TRBJ2-5
V gene: TRBV7-9
CDR3 protein: CASSPPLETQYF

J gene: TRBJ2-7
V gene: TRBV27
CDR3 protein: CASRADRVSYEQYF

J gene: TRBJ2-3
V gene: TRBV2
CDR3 protein: CASRRTTGGGGDTQYF

J gene: TRBJ2-1
V gene: TRBV5-1
CDR3 protein: CASSLGRTSGAHNEQFF

J gene: TRBJ1-1
V gene: TRBV19
CDR3 protein: CASSIISGGSEAFF

J gene: TRBJ2-5
V gene: TRBV5-8
CDR3 protein: CASSVGTGAHQETQYF

J gene: TRBJ1-2
V gene: TRBV6-5
CDR3 protein: CASSLQGPGYYGYTF

J gene: TRBJ2-7
V gene: TRBV6-2/TRBV6-3
CDR3 protein: CASSYGGGRYDEQYF

J gene: TRBJ1-3
V gene: TRBV4-3
CDR3 protein: CASSQGGRGTGNTIYF

J gene: TRBJ1-5
V gene: TRBV11-2
CDR3 protein: CASSFRTGLENGNQPQHF

J gene: TRBJ2-7
V gene: TRBV6-5
CDR3 protein: CASSSIGTSYEQYF

J gene: TRBJ2-5
V gene: TRBV19
CDR3 protein: CASSLLAGVDGLETQYF

J gene: TRBJ2-7
V gene: TRBV28
CDR3 protein: CASNRQGLYEQYF

J gene: TRBJ2-3
V gene: TRBV4-2
CDR3 protein: CASSQDTSGGAGDTQYF

J gene: TRBJ2-7
V gene: TRBV21-1
CDR3 protein: CASSKCREGTSGYEQYF

J gene: TRBJ1-6
V gene: TRBV4-2
CDR3 protein: CASSQDSAYSPLHF

J gene: TRBJ2-7
V gene: TRBV30
CDR3 protein: CAWKGQGFGYEQYF

J gene: TRBJ2-2
V gene: TRBV5-8
CDR3 protein: CASSLFRDGELFF

J gene: TRBJ2-1
V gene: TRBV12-3/TRBV12-4
CDR3 protein: CASRVTGYNEQFF

J gene: TRBJ1-1
V gene: TRBV5-6
CDR3 protein: CASSRTGQGTEAFF

J gene: TRBJ1-1
V gene: TRBV30
CDR3 protein: CAWRAFGGSKNTEAFF

J gene: TRBJ2-7
V gene: TRBV30
CDR3 protein: CAWSVGGQTYEQYF

J gene: TRBJ1-6
V gene: TRBV4-3
CDR3 protein: CASSQASGRGNSPLHF

J gene: TRBJ1-2
V gene: TRBV12-3/TRBV12-4
CDR3 protein: CASSFTGSYGYTF

J gene: TRBJ2-1
V gene: TRBV7-9
CDR3 protein: CASSWGHSSYNEQFF

J gene: TRBJ2-7
V gene: TRBV24-1
CDR3 protein: CATSVPPADYEQYF